This T cell receptor (beta chain) was captured in a study of T cells after posttransplantation cyclophosphamide. Germline CDR1 SGDLS, CDR2 YYNGEE. The V and J ends lost 4 bases and 4 bases, in that order; junction bases with no gene match: 5. This CDR3 is 15 amino acids long. Study findings and constraints: Recipient CMV seropositivity and CMV reactivation strongly tracked TRB clonality. Donor CD8+ memory clones often dominated recipient blood repertoires at later times. Tissue-infiltrating T cells from skin or gut overlapped little with blood T cells.

In regard to this clone: The antigen is not known.

Clones were sequenced by immunoSEQ multiplex PCR, and TCRdb holds only the in-frame ones, with some missing. The repertoire has almost 5,500 clones, 90% to 95% of them found once; the top ten carry 1.4%. Sequencing was carried out using CD4+ T cells sorted from bone marrow. V gene TRBV9 combines with J gene TRBJ2-6; 7 nucleotides agree with TRBD1. The clonotype was recovered from a woman aged 60-70 years in good health, CMV-negative, and a related stem cell transplant donor. The CDR3 region is CASSLGGIGANVLTF. Here the CDR3 DNA reads TGTGCCAGCAGCCTAGGGGGCATAGGGGCCAACGTCCTGACTTTC.